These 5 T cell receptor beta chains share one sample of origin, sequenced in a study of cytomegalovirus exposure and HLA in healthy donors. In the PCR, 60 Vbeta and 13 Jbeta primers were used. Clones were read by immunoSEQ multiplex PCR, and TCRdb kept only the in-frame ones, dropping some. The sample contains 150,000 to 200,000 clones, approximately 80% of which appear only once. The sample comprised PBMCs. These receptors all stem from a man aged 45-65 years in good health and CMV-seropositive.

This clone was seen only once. In nucleotides, the CDR3 is TGCGCCAGCAGCTTGAATAGGGGGACAGGTGCCGGGGAGCTGTTTTTT. Its protein is CASSLNRGTGAGELFF. The rearrangement uses TRBV5-1 and TRBJ2-2; 8 nucleotides line up with TRBD1. V was pared by 1 base and J by 6 bases, with 8 bases of the junction left unmatched. There are 16 residues in the CDR3. Per germline, CDR1 SGHRS and CDR2 YFSETQ. The full variable domain, in which reference TRBV5-1 and TRBJ2-2 provide the parts outside the CDR3, is KAGVTQTPRYLIKTRGQQVTLSCSPISGHRSVSWYQQTPGQGLQFLFEYFSETQRNKGNFPGRFSGRQFSNSRSEMNVSTLELGDSALYLCASSLNRGTGAGELFFGEGSRLTVL.

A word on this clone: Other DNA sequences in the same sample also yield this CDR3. The DNA for the CDR3 is TGCGCCAGCAGCTTGGCAGGGAACTCCTACGAGCAGTACTTC. This codes for CASSLAGNSYEQYF. The rearrangement uses TRBV5-1 and TRBJ2-7; tentative D call: TRBD1 (5 bases). V lost 0 bases, J lost 0 bases, and 7 bases lay in between. The germline gives CDR1 SGHRS, CDR2 YFSETQ. The CDR3 length is 14 residues.

The CDR3 loop reads CASSFDLRGLDTEAFF. CDR3 sequence (DNA): TGCGCCAGCAGCTTCGATCTTCGTGGGCTCGACACTGAAGCTTTCTTT. The rearrangement links TRBV5-1 to TRBJ1-1; D is ambiguous. This CDR3 contains 16 residues. The V end lost 2 bases, the J end lost 3 bases, and 17 bases lay between the germline ends. Germline CDR1 reads SGHRS; CDR2 reads YFSETQ.

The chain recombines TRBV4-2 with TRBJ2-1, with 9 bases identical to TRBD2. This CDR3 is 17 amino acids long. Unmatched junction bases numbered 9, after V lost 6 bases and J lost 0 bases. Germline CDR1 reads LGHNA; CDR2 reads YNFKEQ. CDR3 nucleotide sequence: TGTGCCAGCAGGTGGAGCGGGGGGACTAGCTCCTACAATGAGCAGTTCTTC. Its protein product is CASRWSGGTSSYNEQFF.

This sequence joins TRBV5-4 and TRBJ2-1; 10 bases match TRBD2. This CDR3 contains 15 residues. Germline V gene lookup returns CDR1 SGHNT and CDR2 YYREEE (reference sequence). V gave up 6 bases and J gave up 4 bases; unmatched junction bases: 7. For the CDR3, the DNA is TGTGCCAGCATCCTTAGCGGGGGGACTTACAATGAGCAGTTCTTC. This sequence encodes CASILSGGTYNEQFF. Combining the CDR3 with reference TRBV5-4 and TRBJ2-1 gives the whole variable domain ETGVTQSPTHLIKTRGQQVTLRCSSQSGHNTVSWYQQALGQGPQFIFQYYREEENGRGNFPPRFSGLQFPNYSSELNVNALELDDSALYLCASILSGGTYNEQFFGPGTRLTVL.